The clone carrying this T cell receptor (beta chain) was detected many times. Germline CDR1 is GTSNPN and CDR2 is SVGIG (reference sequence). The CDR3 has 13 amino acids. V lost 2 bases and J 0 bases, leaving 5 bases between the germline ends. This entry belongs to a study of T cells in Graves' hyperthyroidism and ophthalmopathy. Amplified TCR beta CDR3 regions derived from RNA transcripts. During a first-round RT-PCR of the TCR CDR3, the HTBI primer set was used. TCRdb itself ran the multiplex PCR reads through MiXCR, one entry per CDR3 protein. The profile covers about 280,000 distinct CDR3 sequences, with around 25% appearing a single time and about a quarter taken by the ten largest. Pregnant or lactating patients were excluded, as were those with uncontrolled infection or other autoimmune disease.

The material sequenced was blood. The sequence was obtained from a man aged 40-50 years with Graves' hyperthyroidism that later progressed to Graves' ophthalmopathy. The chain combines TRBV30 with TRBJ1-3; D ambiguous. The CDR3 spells CAWSKDSGNTIYF. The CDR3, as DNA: TGTGCCTGGAGTAAAGACTCTGGAAACACCATATATTTT.